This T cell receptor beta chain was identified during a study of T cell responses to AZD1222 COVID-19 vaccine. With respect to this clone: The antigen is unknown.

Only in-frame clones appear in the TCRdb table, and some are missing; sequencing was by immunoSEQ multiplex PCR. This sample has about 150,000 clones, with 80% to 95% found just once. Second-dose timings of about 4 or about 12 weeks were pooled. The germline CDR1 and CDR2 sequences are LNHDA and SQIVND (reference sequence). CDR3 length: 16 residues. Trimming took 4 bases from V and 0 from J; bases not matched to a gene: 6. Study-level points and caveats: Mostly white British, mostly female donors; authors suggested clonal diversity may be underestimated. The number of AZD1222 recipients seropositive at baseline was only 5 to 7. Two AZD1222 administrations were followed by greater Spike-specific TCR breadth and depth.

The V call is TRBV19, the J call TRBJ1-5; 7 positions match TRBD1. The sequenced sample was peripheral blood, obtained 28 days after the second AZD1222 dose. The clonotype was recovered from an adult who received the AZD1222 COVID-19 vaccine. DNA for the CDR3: TGTGCCAGTAGTACAGGGGGAGTAAATAGCAATCAGCCCCAGCATTTT. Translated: CASSTGGVNSNQPQHF.